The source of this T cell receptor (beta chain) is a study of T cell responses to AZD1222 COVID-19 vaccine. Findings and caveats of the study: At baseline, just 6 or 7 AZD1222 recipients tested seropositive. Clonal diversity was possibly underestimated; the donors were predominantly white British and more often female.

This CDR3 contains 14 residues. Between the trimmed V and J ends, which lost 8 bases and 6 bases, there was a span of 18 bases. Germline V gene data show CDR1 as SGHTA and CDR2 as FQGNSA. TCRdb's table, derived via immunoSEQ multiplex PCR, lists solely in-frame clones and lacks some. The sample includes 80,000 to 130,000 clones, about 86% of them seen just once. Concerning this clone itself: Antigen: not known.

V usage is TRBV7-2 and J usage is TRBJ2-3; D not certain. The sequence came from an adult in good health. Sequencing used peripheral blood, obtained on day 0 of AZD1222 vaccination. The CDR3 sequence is CASQLSSFGDTQYF. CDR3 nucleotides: TGTGCCAGCCAGCTTAGCAGTTTCGGTGATACGCAGTATTTT. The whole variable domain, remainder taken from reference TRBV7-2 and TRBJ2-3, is GAGVSQSPSNKVTEKGKDVELRCDPISGHTALYWYRQSLGQGLEFLIYFQGNSAPDKSGLPSDRFSAERTGGSVSTLTIQRTQQEDSAVYLCASQLSSFGDTQYFGPGTRLTVL.